This TCR beta chain was sequenced for a study of T cell responses to AZD1222 COVID-19 vaccine. The method was immunoSEQ multiplex PCR; TCRdb's version includes in-frame clones alone and lacks a portion of them. The sample carries under 200,000 clones, around 95% recorded once. The CDR3 consists of 15 residues. CDR1 is SGHRS and CDR2 is YFSETQ in the germline V gene. The J segment lost 4 bases and the V segment lost 4 bases, leaving 6 bases of the junction unmatched. The source of this sequence is an adult in good health. Specimen: peripheral blood, collected on day 0 of AZD1222 vaccination. The J gene is TRBJ1-5, the V gene TRBV5-1, with 9 bases matching TRBD1. The CDR3 here is CASSRGTGMNQPQHF. CDR3 coding DNA: TGCGCCAGCAGCCGGGGGACAGGGATGAATCAGCCCCAGCATTTT.